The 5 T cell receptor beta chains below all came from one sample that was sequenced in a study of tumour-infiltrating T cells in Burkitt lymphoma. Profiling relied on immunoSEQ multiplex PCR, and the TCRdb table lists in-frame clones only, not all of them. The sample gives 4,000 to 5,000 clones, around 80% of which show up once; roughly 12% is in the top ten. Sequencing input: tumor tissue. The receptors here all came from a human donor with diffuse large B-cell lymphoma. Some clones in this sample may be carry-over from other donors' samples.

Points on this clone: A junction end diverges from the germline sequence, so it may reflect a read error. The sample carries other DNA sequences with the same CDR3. The CDR3 DNA follows: TGCAGTGTTGAAGCCGAAGATTGGACTAGCGGGAGGGGTTGGTACAATGAGCAGTTCTTC. Protein product: CSVEAEDWTSGRGWYNEQFF. The chain employs TRBV29-1 and TRBJ2-1; 15 bases align to TRBD2. This CDR3 is built from 20 residues. Germline V lookup: CDR1 SQVTM, CDR2 ANQGSEA.

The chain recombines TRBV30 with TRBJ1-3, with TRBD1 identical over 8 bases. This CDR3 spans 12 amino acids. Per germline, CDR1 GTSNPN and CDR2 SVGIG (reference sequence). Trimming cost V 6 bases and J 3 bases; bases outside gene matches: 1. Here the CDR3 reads CACDRGGNTIYF. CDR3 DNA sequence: TGTGCCTGCGACAGGGGTGGAAACACCATATATTTT.

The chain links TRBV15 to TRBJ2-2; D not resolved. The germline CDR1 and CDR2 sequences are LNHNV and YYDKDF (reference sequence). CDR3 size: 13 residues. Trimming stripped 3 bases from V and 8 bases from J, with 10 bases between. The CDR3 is CATSRLLGGELFF. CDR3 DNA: TGTGCCACCAGCAGGCTTTTAGGTGGGGAGCTGTTTTTT.

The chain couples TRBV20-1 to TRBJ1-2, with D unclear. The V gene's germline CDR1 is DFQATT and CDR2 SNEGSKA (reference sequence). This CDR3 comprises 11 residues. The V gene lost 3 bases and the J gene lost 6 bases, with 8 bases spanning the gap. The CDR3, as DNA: TGCAGTGCTAGGGGAGCCCATGGCTACACCTTC. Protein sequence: CSARGAHGYTF.

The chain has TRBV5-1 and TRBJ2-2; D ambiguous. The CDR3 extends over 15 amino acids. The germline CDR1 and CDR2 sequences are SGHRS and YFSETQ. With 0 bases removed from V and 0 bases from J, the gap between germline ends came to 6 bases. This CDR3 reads CASSLDVPNTGELFF. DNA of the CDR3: TGCGCCAGCAGCTTGGACGTTCCGAACACCGGGGAGCTGTTTTTT.